Following are 2 T cell receptor beta chains from one sample sequenced in a study of cytomegalovirus exposure and HLA in healthy donors. Clones were sequenced by immunoSEQ multiplex PCR, and TCRdb holds only the in-frame ones, with some missing. The sample lists 45,000 to 65,000 clones, around 90% occurring once. The specimen sequenced was PBMCs. These receptors were taken from a woman between 18 and 30 years old in good health and CMV-seropositive.

CDR3 loop: CASNYNSKETQYF. DNA for the CDR3: TGTGCCAGCAATTATAACAGTAAAGAGACCCAGTACTTC. J is TRBJ2-5 and V is TRBV28; no reliable D call. The CDR3 totals 13 residues. The germline CDR1 and CDR2 sequences are MDHEN and SYDVKM. The V gene lost 7 bases and the J gene lost 3 bases, with 12 bases spanning the gap.

This clone has just a few counts. J is TRBJ1-2 and V is TRBV9; D perhaps matches TRBD1 (6 bases). Germline CDR1 SGDLS, CDR2 YYNGEE. Trimming stripped 0 bases from V and 0 bases from J, with 6 bases between. This CDR3 comprises 14 residues. CDR3 loop: CASSVGTANYGYTF. The CDR3 DNA reads TGTGCCAGCAGCGTAGGGACAGCTAACTATGGCTACACCTTC. Full variable domain (remainder filled in from reference TRBV9 and TRBJ1-2): DSGVTQTPKHLITATGQRVTLRCSPRSGDLSVYWYQQSLDQGLQFLIQYYNGEERAKGNILERFSAQQFPDLHSELNLSSLELGDSALYFCASSVGTANYGYTFGSGTRLTVV.